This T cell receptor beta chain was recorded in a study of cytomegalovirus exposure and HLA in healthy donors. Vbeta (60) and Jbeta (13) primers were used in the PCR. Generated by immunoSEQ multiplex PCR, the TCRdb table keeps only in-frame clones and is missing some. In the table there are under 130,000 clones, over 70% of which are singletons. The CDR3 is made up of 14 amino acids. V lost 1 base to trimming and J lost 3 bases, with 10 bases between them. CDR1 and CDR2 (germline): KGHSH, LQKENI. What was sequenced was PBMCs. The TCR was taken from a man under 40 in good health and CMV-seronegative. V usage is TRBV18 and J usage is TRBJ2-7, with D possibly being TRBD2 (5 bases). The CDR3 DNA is TGTGCCAGCTCACCACGGCAAGGACTCTACGAGCAGTACTTC. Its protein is CASSPRQGLYEQYF.